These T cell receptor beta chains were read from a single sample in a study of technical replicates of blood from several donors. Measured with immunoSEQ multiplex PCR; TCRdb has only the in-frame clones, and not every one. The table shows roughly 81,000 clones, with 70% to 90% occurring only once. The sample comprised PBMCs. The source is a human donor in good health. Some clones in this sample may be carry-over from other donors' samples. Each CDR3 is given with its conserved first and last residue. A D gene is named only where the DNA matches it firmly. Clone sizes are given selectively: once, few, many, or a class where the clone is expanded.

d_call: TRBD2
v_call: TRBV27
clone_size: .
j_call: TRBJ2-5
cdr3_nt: TGTGCCAGCAGACCGAGCGGGAGGCTTCAAGAGACCCAGTACTTC
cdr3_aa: CASRPSGRLQETQYF

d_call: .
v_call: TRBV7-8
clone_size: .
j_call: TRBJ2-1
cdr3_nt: TGTGCCAGCAGCTTAGCAACCGGGGGCTCCTACAATGAGCAGTTCTTC
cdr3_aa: CASSLATGGSYNEQFF

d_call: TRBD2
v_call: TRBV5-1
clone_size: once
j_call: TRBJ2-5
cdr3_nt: TGCGCCAGCAGCTTGGCCGGGGGGGAGACCCAGTACTTC
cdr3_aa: CASSLAGGETQYF

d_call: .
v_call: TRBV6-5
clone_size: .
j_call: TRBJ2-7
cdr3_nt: TGTGCCAGCAGTTACTCCTACTACTCCTACGAGCAGTACTTC
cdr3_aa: CASSYSYYSYEQYF

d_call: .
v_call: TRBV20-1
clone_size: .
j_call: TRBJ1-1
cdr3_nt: TGCAGTGCCTTCCAGCGGACTGAAGCTTTCTTT
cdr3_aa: CSAFQRTEAFF

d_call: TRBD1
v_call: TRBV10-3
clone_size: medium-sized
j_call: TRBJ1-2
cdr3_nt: TGTGCCATCAGAGGACAGGGAGCTAACTATGGCTACACCTTC
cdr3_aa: CAIRGQGANYGYTF

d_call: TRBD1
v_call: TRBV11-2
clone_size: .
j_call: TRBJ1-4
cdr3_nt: TGTGCCAGCAGGGCTTACGGGACAGGGGATGAAAAACTGTTTTTT
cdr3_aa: CASRAYGTGDEKLFF

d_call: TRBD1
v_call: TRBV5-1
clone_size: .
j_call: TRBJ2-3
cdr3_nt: TGCGCCAGCAGCTTGGATTCAGGGGGCAATACGCAGTATTTT
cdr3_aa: CASSLDSGGNTQYF

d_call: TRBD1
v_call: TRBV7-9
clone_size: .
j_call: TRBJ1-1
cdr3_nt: TGTGCCAGCAGCTTTCAGGGGGTGAACACTGAAGCTTTCTTT
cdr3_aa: CASSFQGVNTEAFF

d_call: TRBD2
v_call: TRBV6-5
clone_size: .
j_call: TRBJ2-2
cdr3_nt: TGTGCCAGCAGTCTAGCGGGAATCACCGGGGAGCTGTTTTTT
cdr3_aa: CASSLAGITGELFF

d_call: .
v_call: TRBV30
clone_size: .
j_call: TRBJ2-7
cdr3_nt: TGTGCCTGGAGTACACAGGTATACGAGCAGTACTTC
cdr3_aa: CAWSTQVYEQYF

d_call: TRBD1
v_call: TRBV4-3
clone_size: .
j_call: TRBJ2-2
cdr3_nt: TGCGCCAGCAGCCGAATCAGGGGGCTGGGCACCGGGGAGCTGTTTTTT
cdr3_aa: CASSRIRGLGTGELFF

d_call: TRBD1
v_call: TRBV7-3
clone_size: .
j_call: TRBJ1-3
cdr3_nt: TGTGCCAGCAGCTTGGGACAGGGAAACACCATATATTTT
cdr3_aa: CASSLGQGNTIYF

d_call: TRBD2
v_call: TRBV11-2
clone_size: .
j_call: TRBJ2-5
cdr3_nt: TGTGCCAGCAGCTTAGACCGCACTAGCGGGTTAAGGGTGACCCAGTACTTC
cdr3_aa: CASSLDRTSGLRVTQYF

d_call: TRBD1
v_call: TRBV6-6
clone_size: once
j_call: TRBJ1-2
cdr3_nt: TGTGCCAGCAGGGGGACAGGGCGTGACTATGGCTACACCTTC
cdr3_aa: CASRGTGRDYGYTF

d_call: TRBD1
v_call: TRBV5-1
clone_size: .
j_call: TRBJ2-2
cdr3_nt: TGCGCCAGCAGCAGGGGGCCTACCGGGGAGCTGTTTTTT
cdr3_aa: CASSRGPTGELFF

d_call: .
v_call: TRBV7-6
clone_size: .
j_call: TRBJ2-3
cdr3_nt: TGTGCCAGCAGCTTAGCGCTAGTAGGAGATACGCAGTATTTT
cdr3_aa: CASSLALVGDTQYF

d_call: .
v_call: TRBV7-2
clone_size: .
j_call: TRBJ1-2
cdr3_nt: TGTGCCAGCAGCTTAGAACTCGGCAGGGGTGACTATGGCTACACCTTC
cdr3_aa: CASSLELGRGDYGYTF

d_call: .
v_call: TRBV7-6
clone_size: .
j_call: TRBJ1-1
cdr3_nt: TGTGCCAGCAGCTTAGTACAGGCCTCGGCCATGAACACTGAAGCTTTCTTT
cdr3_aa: CASSLVQASAMNTEAFF

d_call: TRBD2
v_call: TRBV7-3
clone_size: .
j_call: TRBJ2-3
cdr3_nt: TGTGCCAGCAGCTCCGGACTAGCGGGAGCAAATACGCAGTATTTT
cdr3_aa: CASSSGLAGANTQYF

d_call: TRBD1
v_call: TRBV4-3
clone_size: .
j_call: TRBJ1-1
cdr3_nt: TGCGCCAGCAGCCCCCGACCGGGACAGGGGTCGAACACTGAAGCTTTCTTT
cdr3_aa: CASSPRPGQGSNTEAFF

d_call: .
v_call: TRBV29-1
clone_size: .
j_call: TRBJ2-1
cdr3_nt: TGCAGCGTTGAGGCCTTACAGGTTCCACCTAGCTCCTACAATGAGCAGTTCTTC
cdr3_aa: CSVEALQVPPSSYNEQFF

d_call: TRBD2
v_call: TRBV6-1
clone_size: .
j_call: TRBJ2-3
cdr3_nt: TGTGCCAGCAGTGAAGCGCTTCATTTGGCGGGAGGGTTTAGCACAGATACGCAGTATTTT
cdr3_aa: CASSEALHLAGGFSTDTQYF

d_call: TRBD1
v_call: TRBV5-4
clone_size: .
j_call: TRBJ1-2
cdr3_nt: TGTGCCAGCAGCGCCGGACAGGGAACCCGCTATGGCTACACCTTC
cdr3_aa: CASSAGQGTRYGYTF

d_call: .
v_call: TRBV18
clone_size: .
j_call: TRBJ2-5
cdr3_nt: TGTGCCAGCTCCGGGCGGGATCTGGGGGAGACCCAGTACTTC
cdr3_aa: CASSGRDLGETQYF

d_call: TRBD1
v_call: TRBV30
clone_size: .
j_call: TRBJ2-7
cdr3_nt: TGTGCCTGGAGTAAAGGGACAGACCACGAGCAGTACTTC
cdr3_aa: CAWSKGTDHEQYF

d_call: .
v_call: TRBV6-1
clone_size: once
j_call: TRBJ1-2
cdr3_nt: TGTGCCAGCAGCTCCGGACAGAGGCACTATGGCTACACCTTC
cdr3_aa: CASSSGQRHYGYTF

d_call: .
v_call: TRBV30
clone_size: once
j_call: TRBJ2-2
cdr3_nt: TGTGCCTGGAGTATAAACACCGGGGAGCTGTTTTTT
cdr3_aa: CAWSINTGELFF

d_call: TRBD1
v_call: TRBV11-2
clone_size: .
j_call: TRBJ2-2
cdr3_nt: TGTGCCAGCAGCTACACGTCCACAGGGGCCGGGGAGCTGTTTTTT
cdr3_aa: CASSYTSTGAGELFF

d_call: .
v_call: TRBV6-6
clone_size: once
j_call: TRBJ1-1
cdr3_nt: TGTGCCAGCAGTTACAGGGGCACCGAGAACACTGAAGCTTTCTTT
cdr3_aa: CASSYRGTENTEAFF

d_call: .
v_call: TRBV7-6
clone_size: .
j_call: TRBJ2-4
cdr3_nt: TGTGCCAGCAGTCCGACGGGGGACGGGGACATTCAGTACTTC
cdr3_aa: CASSPTGDGDIQYF

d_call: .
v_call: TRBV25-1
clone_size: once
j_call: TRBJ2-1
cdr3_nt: TGTGCCAGCAGTAGGGGCAATGAGCAGTTCTTC
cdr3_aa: CASSRGNEQFF

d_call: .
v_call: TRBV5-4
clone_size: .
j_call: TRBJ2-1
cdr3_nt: TGTGCCAGCAGCTTTACAGGGATGAATGAGCAGTTCTTC
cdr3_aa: CASSFTGMNEQFF

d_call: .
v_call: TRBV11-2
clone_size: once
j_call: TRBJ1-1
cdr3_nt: TGTGCCAGCAGCGGAGGAGGCACTGAAGCTTTCTTT
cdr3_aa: CASSGGGTEAFF

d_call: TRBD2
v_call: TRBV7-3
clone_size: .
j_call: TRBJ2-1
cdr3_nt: TGTGCCAGCAGCTTAGATGCGGGGGGGTATGAGCAGTTCTTC
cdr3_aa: CASSLDAGGYEQFF

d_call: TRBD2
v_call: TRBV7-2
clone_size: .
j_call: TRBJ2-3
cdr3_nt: TGTGCCAGCAGCCCCCTAGCGGGGGGGCTCACAGATACGCAGTATTTT
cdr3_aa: CASSPLAGGLTDTQYF

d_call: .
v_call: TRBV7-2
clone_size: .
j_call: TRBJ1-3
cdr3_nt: TGTGCCAGCAGCTTACAACTCGGGAGATCTGGAAACACCATATATTTT
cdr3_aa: CASSLQLGRSGNTIYF

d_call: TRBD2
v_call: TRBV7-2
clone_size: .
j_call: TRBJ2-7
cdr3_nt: TGTGCCAGCACCGCCCCAGCGGGGGCTCCCTTAGAGCAGTACTTC
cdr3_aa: CASTAPAGAPLEQYF

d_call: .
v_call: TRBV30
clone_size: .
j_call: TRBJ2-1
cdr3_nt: TGTGCCTGGAGTCTTAAGACTAGCTCCTACAATGAGCAGTTCTTC
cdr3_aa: CAWSLKTSSYNEQFF

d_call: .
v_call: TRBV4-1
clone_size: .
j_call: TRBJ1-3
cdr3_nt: TGCGCCAGCAGCCAATTCAGGGGCGTCTCTGGAAACACCATATATTTT
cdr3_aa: CASSQFRGVSGNTIYF

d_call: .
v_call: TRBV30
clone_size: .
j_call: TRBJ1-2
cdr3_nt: TGTGCCTGGAGTGTCGCAGGCTACTATGGCTACACCTTC
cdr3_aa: CAWSVAGYYGYTF

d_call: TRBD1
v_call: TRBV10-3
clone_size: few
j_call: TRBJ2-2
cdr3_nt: TGTGCCATCAGTGGCCAGACAGGGGCGTCAACCGGGGAGCTGTTTTTT
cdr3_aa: CAISGQTGASTGELFF

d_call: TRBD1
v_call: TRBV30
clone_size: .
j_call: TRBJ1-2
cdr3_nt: TGTGCCTGGAGTGTAACAGGGGCTGGCTACACCTTC
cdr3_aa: CAWSVTGAGYTF

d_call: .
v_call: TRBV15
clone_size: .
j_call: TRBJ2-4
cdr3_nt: TGTGCCACCAGCAGAGGAGGGTCGCCAAAAAACATTCAGTACTTC
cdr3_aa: CATSRGGSPKNIQYF

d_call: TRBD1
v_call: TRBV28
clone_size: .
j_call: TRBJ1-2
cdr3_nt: TGTGCCAGCACCACTGACAGGGGGGTACGGGGTGGCTACACCTTC
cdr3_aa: CASTTDRGVRGGYTF

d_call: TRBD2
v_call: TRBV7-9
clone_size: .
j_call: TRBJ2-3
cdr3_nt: TGTGCCAGCAGCTTGGAACTAGCGGCTAGCACAGATACGCAGTATTTT
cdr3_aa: CASSLELAASTDTQYF

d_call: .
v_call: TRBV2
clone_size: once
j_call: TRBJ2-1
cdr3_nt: TGTGCCAGCAGTCCCCTTTCCCCTCCTGACAATGAGCAGTTCTTC
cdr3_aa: CASSPLSPPDNEQFF

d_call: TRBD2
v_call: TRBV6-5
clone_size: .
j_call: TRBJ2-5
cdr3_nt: TGTGCCAGCAGAAAGAGCGGGGGGGCCCCCCCGTACTTC
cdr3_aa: CASRKSGGAPPYF

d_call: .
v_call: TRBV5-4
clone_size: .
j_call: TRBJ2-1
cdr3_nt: TGTGCCAGCAGCCCTGGAGGATCCAGGGGTATAGGTGAGCAGTTCTTC
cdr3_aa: CASSPGGSRGIGEQFF

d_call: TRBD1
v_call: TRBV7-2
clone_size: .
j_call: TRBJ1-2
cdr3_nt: TGTGCCAGCAGCTCAGGAGGGGGCTATTATGGCTACACCTTC
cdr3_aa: CASSSGGGYYGYTF

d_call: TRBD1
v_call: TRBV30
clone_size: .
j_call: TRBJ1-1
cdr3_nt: TGTGCCTGGAGTGTATTACAGGGGCCCCAGAAGAACACTGAAGCTTTCTTT
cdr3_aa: CAWSVLQGPQKNTEAFF

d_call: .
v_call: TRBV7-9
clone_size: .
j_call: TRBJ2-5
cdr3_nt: TGTGCCAGCAGCTCTGCCGGGGGAGAAGAGACCCAGTACTTC
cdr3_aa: CASSSAGGEETQYF

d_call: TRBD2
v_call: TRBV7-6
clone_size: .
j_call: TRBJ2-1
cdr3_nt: TGTGCCAGCAGCGAACGGACTAGCGGGGCACTAAGCTCCTACAATGAGCAGTTCTTC
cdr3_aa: CASSERTSGALSSYNEQFF

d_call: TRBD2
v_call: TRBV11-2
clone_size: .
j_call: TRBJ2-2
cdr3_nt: TGTGCCAGCAGCCCCATCCGGGGGGACGATACCGGGGAGCTGTTTTTT
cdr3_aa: CASSPIRGDDTGELFF

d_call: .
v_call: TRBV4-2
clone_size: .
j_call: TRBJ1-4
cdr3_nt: TGTGCCAGCAGCCAAGAAGGCGTCCTCCCGGGGGAAAAACTGTTTTTT
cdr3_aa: CASSQEGVLPGEKLFF